Below are 13 T cell receptor beta chains sequenced from a single sample in a study of T cells after yellow fever vaccination. MiXCR, run by TCRdb on the 5' RACE reads, gives a single entry per CDR3 protein. This sample has under 300,000 distinct CDR3 sequences; approximately 12% occur once, and the top ten carry 0.4% to 0.65%. The input for sequencing was CD4+ T cells sorted from PBMCs, taken 45 days after the yellow fever booster vaccination. The receptors were gathered from a man aged 25-40 years who received the YFV17D yellow fever vaccine.

This clonotype appeared a few times. J is TRBJ2-2 and V is TRBV5-6, with D maybe TRBD1 (6 bases). V was cut by 4 bases and J by 0 bases, with 10 bases left in between. CDR1 SGHDT and CDR2 YYEEEE come from the germline V gene. CDR3 length: 15 residues. The CDR3 DNA follows: TGTGCCAGCAGCACACCAGGGGCGAACACCGGGGAGCTGTTTTTT. Encoded protein: CASSTPGANTGELFF.

In regard to this clonotype: Possible read error: a much larger clone is one base away. The chain is built from TRBV5-1 and TRBJ2-5, with unresolved D. V dropped 3 bases and J dropped 0 bases, with 3 bases sitting between them. This CDR3 has 12 residues. Germline V gene sequence: CDR1 SGHRS, CDR2 YFSETQ. The CDR3 sequence: CASSYNQETQYF. The CDR3 DNA is TGCGCCAGCAGCTACAACCAAGAGACCCAGTACTTC. The full variable domain, its missing parts supplied by reference TRBV5-1 and TRBJ2-5, is KAGVTQTPRYLIKTRGQQVTLSCSPISGHRSVSWYQQTPGQGLQFLFEYFSETQRNKGNFPGRFSGRQFSNSRSEMNVSTLELGDSALYLCASSYNQETQYFGPGTRLLVL.

The V gene is TRBV3-1, the J gene TRBJ2-1; 9 bases are shared with TRBD2. CDR3 length: 16 amino acids. V lost 3 bases to trimming and J lost 4 bases; unmatched junction nucleotides: 7. Germline values: CDR1 LGHDT, CDR2 YNNKEL (reference sequence). CDR3 sequence: CASSHRSGRKYNEQFF. CDR3 bases: TGTGCCAGCAGCCACCGTAGCGGGAGAAAGTACAATGAGCAGTTCTTC.

This clonotype was recorded a few times. This chain connects TRBV29-1 to TRBJ2-7; either TRBD1 or TRBD2 may fit D (5 bases each). V dropped 7 bases and J dropped 5 bases, with 12 bases sitting between them. CDR3 length equals 11 residues. Germline CDR1 is SQVTM and CDR2 is ANQGSEA. CDR3 loop: CSAERGDEQYF. In DNA, the CDR3 is TGCAGCGCCGAGAGGGGCGACGAGCAGTACTTC.

V gene TRBV19 combines with J gene TRBJ2-2; D unclear. V was clipped by 4 bases and J by 6 bases, with 18 bases between them. The CDR3 runs 16 residues. Germline CDR1 LNHDA, CDR2 SQIVND (reference sequence). DNA for the CDR3: TGTGCCAGTAGTACCCTCGATGTCTTCCCCGCCGGGGAGCTGTTTTTT. This sequence encodes CASSTLDVFPAGELFF.

This clonotype was counted a few times. The chain recombines TRBV5-1 with TRBJ2-5; 8 positions match TRBD1. With 0 bases clipped from V and 2 bases from J, the junction kept 3 bases outside the gene matches. CDR3 length: 15 amino acids. Germline V gene lookup returns CDR1 SGHRS and CDR2 YFSETQ. CDR3 in amino acids: CASSLAGTGQETQYF. The CDR3 DNA sequence: TGCGCCAGCAGCTTGGCCGGGACAGGTCAAGAGACCCAGTACTTC. The variable domain in full, completed from reference TRBV5-1 and TRBJ2-5, reads KAGVTQTPRYLIKTRGQQVTLSCSPISGHRSVSWYQQTPGQGLQFLFEYFSETQRNKGNFPGRFSGRQFSNSRSEMNVSTLELGDSALYLCASSLAGTGQETQYFGPGTRLLVL.

This clonotype was seen only a few times. The chain uses TRBV20-1 and TRBJ1-1, with TRBD1 matching 10 bases. J gave up 1 base and V 5 bases, and 7 bases lay outside the gene matches. Germline loops: CDR1 DFQATT, CDR2 SNEGSKA (reference sequence). This CDR3 has 15 amino acids. CDR3 protein: CSAGGQGKENTEAFF. CDR3 nucleotides: TGCAGTGCTGGGGGACAGGGGAAAGAGAACACTGAAGCTTTCTTT.

This clonotype has just a few counts. The V and J genes are TRBV20-1 and TRBJ2-5, with 15 bases lining up with TRBD2. V lost 4 bases and J lost 1; bases outside the gene matches: 13. This CDR3 contains 19 residues. The germline gives CDR1 DFQATT, CDR2 SNEGSKA (reference sequence). DNA for the CDR3: TGCAGTGCTAAGGGAACCGGGACTAGCGGGAGGAGATTCCAAGAGACCCAGTACTTC. This codes for CSAKGTGTSGRRFQETQYF.

The rearrangement links TRBV20-1 to TRBJ2-2; D is possibly TRBD2 (6 bases). V lost 3 bases to trimming and J lost 4 bases, with 12 bases between them. The length of the CDR3 is 14 residues. The V gene's germline CDR1 is DFQATT and CDR2 SNEGSKA (reference sequence). In DNA, the CDR3 is TGCAGTGCTAGTGGGGGGATCCTCACCGGGGAGCTGTTTTTT. This encodes CSASGGILTGELFF.

V usage is TRBV5-6 and J usage is TRBJ2-1, with 9 nucleotides matching TRBD2. Germline V CDR1 and CDR2: SGHDT, YYEEEE. The CDR3 loop spans 16 amino acids. The junction had 7 bases not matched to a gene; V was cut back by 0 bases and J by 6 bases. The CDR3 nucleotides are TGTGCCAGCAGCTTGGAGTTACTAGCGGGCCTCAATGAGCAGTTCTTC. It yields the protein CASSLELLAGLNEQFF.

This clonotype was detected a few times. The genes are TRBV5-1 and TRBJ2-7, with a tentative D call TRBD2 (6 bases). The CDR3 sequence is 15 residues long. Germline V gene lookup returns CDR1 SGHRS and CDR2 YFSETQ. V shed 4 bases and J shed 0 bases, with 14 bases lying between them. DNA for the CDR3: TGCGCCAGCAGCAACAGACTAGGGGACTCCTACGAGCAGTACTTC. Amino acids: CASSNRLGDSYEQYF.

The V call is TRBV29-1, the J call TRBJ1-1; TRBD1 aligns across 8 bases. J lost 1 base, V lost 6 bases, and 13 bases had no gene match. Germline V lookup: CDR1 SQVTM, CDR2 ANQGSEA. This CDR3 comprises 16 residues. Here the CDR3 DNA reads TGCAGCGTGGCCCCTGACAGGGGCGTGCGGAACACTGAAGCTTTCTTT. Translation gives CSVAPDRGVRNTEAFF.

This clonotype was picked up a small number of times. The chain is built from TRBV29-1 and TRBJ2-3; D is perhaps TRBD1 or TRBD2 (6 bases each). Trimming left V 4 bases short and J 0 bases short, with 11 bases between. The CDR3 totals 14 residues. Looked up from germline, CDR1 is SQVTM and CDR2 is ANQGSEA. CDR3 sequence reads: CSVVWGASTDTQYF. The CDR3 nucleotides read TGCAGCGTTGTGTGGGGGGCCAGCACAGATACGCAGTATTTT.